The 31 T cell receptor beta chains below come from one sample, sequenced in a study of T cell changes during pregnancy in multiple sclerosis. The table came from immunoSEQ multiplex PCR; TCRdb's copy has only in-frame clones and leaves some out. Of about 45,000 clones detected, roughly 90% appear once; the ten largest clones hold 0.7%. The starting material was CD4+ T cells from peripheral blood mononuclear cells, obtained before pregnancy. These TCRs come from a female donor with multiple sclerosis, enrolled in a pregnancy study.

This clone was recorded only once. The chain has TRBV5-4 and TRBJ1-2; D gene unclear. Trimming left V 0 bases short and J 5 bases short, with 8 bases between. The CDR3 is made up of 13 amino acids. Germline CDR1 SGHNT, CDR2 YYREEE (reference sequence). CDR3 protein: CASSLETQYGYTF. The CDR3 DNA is TGTGCCAGCAGCTTGGAAACTCAATATGGCTACACCTTC.

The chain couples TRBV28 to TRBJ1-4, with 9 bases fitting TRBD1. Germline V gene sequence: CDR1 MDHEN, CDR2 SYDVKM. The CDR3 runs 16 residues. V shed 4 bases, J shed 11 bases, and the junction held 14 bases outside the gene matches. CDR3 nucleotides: TGTGCCAGCAGTTCAGCCGGGACAGGGAGTGTGAATAAACTGTTTTTT. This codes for CASSSAGTGSVNKLFF.

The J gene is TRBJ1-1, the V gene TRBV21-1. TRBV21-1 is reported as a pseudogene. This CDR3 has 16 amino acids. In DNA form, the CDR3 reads TGTGCCAGCAGCACCGGGACTTTCCCCATGAACACTGAAGCTTTCTTT. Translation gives CASSTGTFPMNTEAFF.

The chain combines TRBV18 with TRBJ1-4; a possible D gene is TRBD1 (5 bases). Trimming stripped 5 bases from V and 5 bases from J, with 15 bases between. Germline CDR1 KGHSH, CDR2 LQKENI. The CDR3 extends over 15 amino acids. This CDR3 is CASSTRDSRNEKLFF. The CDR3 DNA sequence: TGTGCCAGCTCAACCAGGGATTCCCGAAATGAAAAACTGTTTTTT.

CDR3 region: CASSSRATGGEGYTF. CDR3 DNA: TGTGCCAGCAGTTCCCGTGCGACAGGGGGCGAGGGCTACACCTTC. The gene calls are TRBV27 and TRBJ1-2, with 10 bases that match TRBD1. This CDR3 spans 15 amino acids. Germline-derived CDR1 and CDR2 are MNHEY and SMNVEV (reference sequence). The V gene end was trimmed by 4 bases and the J gene end by 8 bases; junction bases not matched to a gene: 10.

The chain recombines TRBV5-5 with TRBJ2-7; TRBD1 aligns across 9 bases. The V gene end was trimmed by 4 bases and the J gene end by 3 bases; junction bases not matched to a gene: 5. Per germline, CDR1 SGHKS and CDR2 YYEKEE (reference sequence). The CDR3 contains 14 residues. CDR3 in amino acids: CASSRRTGVYEQYF. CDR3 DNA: TGTGCCAGCAGCCGCCGGACAGGGGTCTACGAGCAGTACTTC.

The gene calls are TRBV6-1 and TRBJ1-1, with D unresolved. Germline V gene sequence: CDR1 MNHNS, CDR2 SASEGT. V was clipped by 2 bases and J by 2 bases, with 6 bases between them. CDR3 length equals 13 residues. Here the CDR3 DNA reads TGTGCCAGCAGTGAATTCCCAAACACTGAAGCTTTCTTT. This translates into CASSEFPNTEAFF.

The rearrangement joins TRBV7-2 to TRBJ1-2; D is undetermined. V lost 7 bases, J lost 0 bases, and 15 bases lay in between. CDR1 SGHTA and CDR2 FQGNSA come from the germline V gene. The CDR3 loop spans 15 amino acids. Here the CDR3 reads CASIPDRVPNYGYTF. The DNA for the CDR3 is TGTGCCAGCATCCCAGACCGGGTCCCTAACTATGGCTACACCTTC.

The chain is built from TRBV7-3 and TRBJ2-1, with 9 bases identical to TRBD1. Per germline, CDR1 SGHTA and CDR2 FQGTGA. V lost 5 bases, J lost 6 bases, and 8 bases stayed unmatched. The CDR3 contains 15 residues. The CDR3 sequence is CASSPRDRAFNEQFF. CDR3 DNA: TGTGCCAGCAGCCCGCGGGACAGGGCATTCAATGAGCAGTTCTTC.

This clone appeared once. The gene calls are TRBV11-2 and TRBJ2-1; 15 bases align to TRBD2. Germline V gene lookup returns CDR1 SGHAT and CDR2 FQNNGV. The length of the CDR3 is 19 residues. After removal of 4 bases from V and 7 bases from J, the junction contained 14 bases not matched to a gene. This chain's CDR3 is CASSSHATSGTSGRNEQFF. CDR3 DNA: TGTGCCAGCAGCTCCCACGCTACTTCCGGGACTAGCGGGAGGAATGAGCAGTTCTTC.

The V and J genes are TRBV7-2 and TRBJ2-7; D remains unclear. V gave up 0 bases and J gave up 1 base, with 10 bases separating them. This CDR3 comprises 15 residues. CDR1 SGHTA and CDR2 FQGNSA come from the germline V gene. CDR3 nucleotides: TGTGCCAGCAGCTTAGCCCCTAGTCTATCCTACGAGCAGTACTTC. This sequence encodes CASSLAPSLSYEQYF.

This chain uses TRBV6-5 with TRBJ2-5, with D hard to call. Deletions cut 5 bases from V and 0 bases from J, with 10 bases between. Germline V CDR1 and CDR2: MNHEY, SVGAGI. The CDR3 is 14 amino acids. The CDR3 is CASSQLGYQETQYF. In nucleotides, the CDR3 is TGTGCCAGCAGTCAGCTCGGGTACCAAGAGACCCAGTACTTC.

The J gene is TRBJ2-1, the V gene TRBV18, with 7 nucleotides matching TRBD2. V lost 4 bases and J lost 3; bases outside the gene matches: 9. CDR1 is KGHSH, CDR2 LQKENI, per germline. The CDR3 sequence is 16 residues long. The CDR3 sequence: CASSLGVGGGYNEQFF. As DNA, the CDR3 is TGTGCCAGCTCACTGGGAGTGGGCGGGGGCTACAATGAGCAGTTCTTC.

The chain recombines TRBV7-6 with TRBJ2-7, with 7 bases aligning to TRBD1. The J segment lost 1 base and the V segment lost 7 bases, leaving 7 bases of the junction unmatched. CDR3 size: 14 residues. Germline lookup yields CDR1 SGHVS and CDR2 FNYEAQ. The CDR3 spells CASNTPGQSYEQYF. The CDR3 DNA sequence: TGTGCCAGCAACACGCCGGGACAGTCCTACGAGCAGTACTTC.

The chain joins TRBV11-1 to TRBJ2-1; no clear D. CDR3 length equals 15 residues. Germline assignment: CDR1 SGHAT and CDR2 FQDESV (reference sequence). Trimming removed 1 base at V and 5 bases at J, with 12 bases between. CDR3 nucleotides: TGTGCCAGCAGCTTAGTGCTACTACAAAACAATGAGCAGTTCTTC. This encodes CASSLVLLQNNEQFF. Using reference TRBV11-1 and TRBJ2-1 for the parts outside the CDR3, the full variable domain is EAEVAQSPRYKITEKSQAVAFWCDPISGHATLYWYRQILGQGPELLVQFQDESVVDDSQLPKDRFSAERLKGVDSTLKIQPAELGDSAMYLCASSLVLLQNNEQFFGPGTRLTVL.

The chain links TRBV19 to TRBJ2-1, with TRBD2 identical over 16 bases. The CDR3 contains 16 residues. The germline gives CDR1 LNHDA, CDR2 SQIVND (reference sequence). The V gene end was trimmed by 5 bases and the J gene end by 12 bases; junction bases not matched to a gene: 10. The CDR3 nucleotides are TGTGCCAGTAGTCCCGCGTGGGGACTAGCGGGGGGGACGCAGTTCTTC. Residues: CASSPAWGLAGGTQFF.

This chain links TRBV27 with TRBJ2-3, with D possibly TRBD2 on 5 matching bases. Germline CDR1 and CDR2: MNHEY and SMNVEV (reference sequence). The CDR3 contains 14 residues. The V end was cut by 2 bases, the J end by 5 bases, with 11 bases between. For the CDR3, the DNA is TGTGCCAGCAGTTTAGAGGGCCCCGGAGATACGCAGTATTTT. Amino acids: CASSLEGPGDTQYF.

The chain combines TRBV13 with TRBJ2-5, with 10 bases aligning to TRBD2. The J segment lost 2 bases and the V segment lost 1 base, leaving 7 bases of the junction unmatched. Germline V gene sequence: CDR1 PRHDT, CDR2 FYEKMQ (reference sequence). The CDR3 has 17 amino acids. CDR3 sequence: CASSLELAGFVQETQYF. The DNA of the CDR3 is TGTGCCAGCAGCTTAGAACTAGCGGGATTCGTACAAGAGACCCAGTACTTC.

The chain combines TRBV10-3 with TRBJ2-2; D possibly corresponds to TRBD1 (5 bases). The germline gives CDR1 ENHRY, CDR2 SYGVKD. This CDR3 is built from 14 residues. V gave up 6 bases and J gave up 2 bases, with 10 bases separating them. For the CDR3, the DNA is TGTGCCATCAGGCCCGACAGCAACACCGGGGAGCTGTTTTTT. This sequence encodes CAIRPDSNTGELFF.

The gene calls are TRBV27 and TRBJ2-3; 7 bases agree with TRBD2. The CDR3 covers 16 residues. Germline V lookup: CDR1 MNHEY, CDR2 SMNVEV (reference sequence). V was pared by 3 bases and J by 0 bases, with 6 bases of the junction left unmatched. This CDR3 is CASSFLLASSTDTQYF. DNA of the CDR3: TGTGCCAGCAGTTTTTTACTAGCGTCTAGCACAGATACGCAGTATTTT.

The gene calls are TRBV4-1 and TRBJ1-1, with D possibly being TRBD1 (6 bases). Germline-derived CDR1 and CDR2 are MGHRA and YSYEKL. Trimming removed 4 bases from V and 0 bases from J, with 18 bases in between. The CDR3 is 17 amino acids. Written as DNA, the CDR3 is TGCGCCAGCAGCCTAAACCCCCATGGACAGATGAACACTGAAGCTTTCTTT. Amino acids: CASSLNPHGQMNTEAFF.

CDR3 nucleotide sequence: TGTGCCAGCAGCTCCCAGTCTTCTAGCGGGGGGGCCTTAACTGAGCAGTTCTTC. Protein product: CASSSQSSSGGALTEQFF. The V gene is TRBV7-2, the J gene TRBJ2-1; 12 nucleotides line up with TRBD2. CDR3 size: 18 residues. Trimming at V came to 4 bases and at J to 9 bases, leaving 16 bases not matched to a gene. Germline CDR1 is SGHTA and CDR2 is FQGNSA.

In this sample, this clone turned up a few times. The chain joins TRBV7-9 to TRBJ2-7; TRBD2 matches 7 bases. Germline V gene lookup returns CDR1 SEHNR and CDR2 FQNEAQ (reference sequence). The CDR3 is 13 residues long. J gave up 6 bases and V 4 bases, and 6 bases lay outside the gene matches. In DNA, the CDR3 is TGTGCCAGCAGCTATGGGGGGGGAACCGAGCAGTACTTC. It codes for CASSYGGGTEQYF.

The CDR3 DNA reads TGCGCCAGCAGCTCAGTAGGGGGACCCGGGGAGCTGTTTTTT. This sequence encodes CASSSVGGPGELFF. This rearrangement joins TRBV5-1 to TRBJ2-2, with a possible D match to TRBD1 (6 bases). The CDR3 loop spans 14 amino acids. Trimming removed 3 bases from V and 6 bases from J, with 12 bases in between. CDR1 and CDR2 from the germline V gene are SGHRS and YFSETQ.

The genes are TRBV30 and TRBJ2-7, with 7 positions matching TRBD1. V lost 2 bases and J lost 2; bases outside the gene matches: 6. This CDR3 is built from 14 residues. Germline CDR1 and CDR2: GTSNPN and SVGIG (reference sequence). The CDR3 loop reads CAWSRGPRPYEQYF. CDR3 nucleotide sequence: TGTGCCTGGAGTAGGGGGCCTCGGCCCTACGAGCAGTACTTC. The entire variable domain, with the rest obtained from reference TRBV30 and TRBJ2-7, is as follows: SQTIHQWPATLVQPVGSPLSLECTVEGTSNPNLYWYRQAAGRGLQLLFYSVGIGQISSEVPQNLSASRPQDRQFILSSKKLLLSDSGFYLCAWSRGPRPYEQYFGPGTRLTVT.

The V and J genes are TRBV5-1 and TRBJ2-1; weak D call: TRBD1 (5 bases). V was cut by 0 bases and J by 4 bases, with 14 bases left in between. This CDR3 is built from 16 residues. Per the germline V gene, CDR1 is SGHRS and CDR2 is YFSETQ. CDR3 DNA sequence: TGCGCCAGCAGCTTGGAATCTAGACAGTCTTACAATGAGCAGTTCTTC. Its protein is CASSLESRQSYNEQFF.

The CDR3 here is CSVGIGLNTEAFF. The CDR3 bases are TGCAGCGTGGGCATTGGTCTGAACACTGAAGCTTTCTTT. J is TRBJ1-1 and V is TRBV29-1; no reliable D call. Per the germline V gene, CDR1 is SQVTM and CDR2 is ANQGSEA. V dropped 6 bases and J dropped 0 bases, with 11 bases sitting between them. There are 13 residues in the CDR3.

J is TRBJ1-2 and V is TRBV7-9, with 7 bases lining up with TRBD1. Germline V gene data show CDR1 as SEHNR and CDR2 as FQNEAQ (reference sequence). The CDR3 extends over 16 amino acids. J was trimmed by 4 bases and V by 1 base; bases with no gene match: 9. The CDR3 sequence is CASSLGQGLTSYGYTF. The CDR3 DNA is TGTGCCAGCAGCTTAGGACAGGGCTTGACGAGCTATGGCTACACCTTC. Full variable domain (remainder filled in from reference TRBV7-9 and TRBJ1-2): DTGVSQNPRHKITKRGQNVTFRCDPISEHNRLYWYRQTLGQGPEFLTYFQNEAQLEKSRLLSDRFSAERPKGSFSTLEIQRTEQGDSAMYLCASSLGQGLTSYGYTFGSGTRLTVV.

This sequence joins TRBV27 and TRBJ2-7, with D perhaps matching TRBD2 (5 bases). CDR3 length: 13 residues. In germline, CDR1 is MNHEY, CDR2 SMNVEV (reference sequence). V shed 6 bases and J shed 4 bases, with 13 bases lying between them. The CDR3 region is CASRRGPFYEQYF. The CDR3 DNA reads TGTGCCAGCAGAAGAGGGCCTTTTTACGAGCAGTACTTC.

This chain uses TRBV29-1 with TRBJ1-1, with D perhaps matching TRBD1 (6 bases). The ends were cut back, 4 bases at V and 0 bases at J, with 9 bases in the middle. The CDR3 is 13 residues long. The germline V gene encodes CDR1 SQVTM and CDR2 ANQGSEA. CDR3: CSVGGQMNTEAFF. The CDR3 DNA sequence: TGCAGCGTTGGGGGGCAGATGAACACTGAAGCTTTCTTT.

CDR3 coding DNA: TGTGCCAGCAGTATAAGGGGGACTGAAGCTTTCTTT. Protein sequence: CASSIRGTEAFF. This chain connects TRBV2 to TRBJ1-1; tentatively, D is TRBD1 (6 bases). Germline values: CDR1 SNHLY, CDR2 FYNNEI. Trimming pared 5 bases from V and 5 bases from J, leaving 9 bases between. The CDR3 has 12 residues.